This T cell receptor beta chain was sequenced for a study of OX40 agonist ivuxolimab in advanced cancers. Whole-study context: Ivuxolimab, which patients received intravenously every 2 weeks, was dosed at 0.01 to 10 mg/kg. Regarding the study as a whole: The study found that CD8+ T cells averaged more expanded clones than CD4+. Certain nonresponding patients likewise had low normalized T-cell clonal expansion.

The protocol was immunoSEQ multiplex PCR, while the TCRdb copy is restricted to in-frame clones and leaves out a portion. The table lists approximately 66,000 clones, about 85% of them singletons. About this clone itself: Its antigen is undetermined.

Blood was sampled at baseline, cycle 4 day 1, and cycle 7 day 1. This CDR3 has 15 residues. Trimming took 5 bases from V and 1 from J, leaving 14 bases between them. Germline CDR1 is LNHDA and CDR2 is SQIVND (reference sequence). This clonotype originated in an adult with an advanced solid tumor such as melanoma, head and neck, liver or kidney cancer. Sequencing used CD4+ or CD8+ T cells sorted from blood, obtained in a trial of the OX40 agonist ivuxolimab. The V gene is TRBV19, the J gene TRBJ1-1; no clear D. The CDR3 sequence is CASSAETGSNTEAFF. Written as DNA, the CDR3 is TGTGCCAGTAGTGCGGAGACGGGCTCGAACACTGAAGCTTTCTTT.